This entry concerns a single TCR beta chain. The sample comes from a study of cytomegalovirus exposure and HLA in healthy donors. At the level of the study: From about 200 million T cells, an earlier analysis saw approximately 110 million unique TCR beta sequences. Drawn from HLA-typed donors, 80 million to 95 million unique TCRs were held in an early data release.

Donors were ostensibly healthy at sampling, although undocumented immune exposures were probable. Amplification used 60 Vbeta primers and 13 Jbeta primers. Method: immunoSEQ multiplex PCR; TCRdb's copy keeps in-frame clones and lacks some. Among about 160,000 clones listed, 60% to 85% were seen once. Germline values: CDR1 SGHAT, CDR2 FQNNGV. Between the trimmed V and J ends, which lost 4 bases and 4 bases, there was a span of 14 bases. The CDR3 is 15 amino acids. Input material: PBMCs. This TCR was recovered from a man aged 50-59 years in good health and CMV-seropositive. This chain joins TRBV11-2 and TRBJ1-5, with D perhaps TRBD1 (6 bases). CDR3: CASSSEGGLNQPQHF. CDR3 bases: TGTGCCAGCAGCTCCGAGGGGGGGCTTAATCAGCCCCAGCATTTT.